This T cell receptor (beta chain) was sequenced in a study of T cells in Graves' hyperthyroidism and ophthalmopathy. Researchers took RNA transcripts and amplified the TCR beta CDR3 regions from them. An initial round of RT-PCR targeting the TCR CDR3 relied on the HTBI primer set. TCRdb reanalysed the multiplex PCR reads using MiXCR and keeps one entry per CDR3 protein. The profile shows hundreds of thousands of distinct CDR3 sequences, around 13% of them singletons. Exclusion criteria comprised uncontrolled infection, other autoimmune disease, pregnancy or lactation. In making diagnoses, clinical symptoms, serum thyroxine and TRAb, thyroid ultrasound and orbital computed tomography were all used. This clonotype was seen more than once but under ten times. The CDR3 is 14 residues long. V gave up 5 bases and J gave up 4 bases; unmatched junction bases: 4. Germline V gene lookup returns CDR1 GTSNPN and CDR2 SVGIG (reference sequence).

The TCR originated in a woman between 18 and 30 years old with Graves' hyperthyroidism. The specimen was blood. The gene calls are TRBV30 and TRBJ2-1; 11 nucleotides agree with TRBD1. The CDR3 here is CAWAGTGGYNEQFF. The CDR3 DNA reads TGTGCCTGGGCCGGGACAGGGGGTTACAATGAGCAGTTCTTC.